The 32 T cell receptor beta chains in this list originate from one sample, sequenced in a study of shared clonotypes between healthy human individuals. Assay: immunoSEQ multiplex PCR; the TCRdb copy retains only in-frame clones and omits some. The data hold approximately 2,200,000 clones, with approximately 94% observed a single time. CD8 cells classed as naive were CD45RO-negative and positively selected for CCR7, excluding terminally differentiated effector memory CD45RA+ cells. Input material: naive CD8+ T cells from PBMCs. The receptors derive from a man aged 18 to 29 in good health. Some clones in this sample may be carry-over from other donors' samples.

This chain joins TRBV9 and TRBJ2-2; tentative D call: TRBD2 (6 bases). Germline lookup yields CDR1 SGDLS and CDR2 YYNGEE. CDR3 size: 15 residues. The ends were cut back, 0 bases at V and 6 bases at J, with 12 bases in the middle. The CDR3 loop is CASSVGGIGAGELFF. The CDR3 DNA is TGTGCCAGCAGCGTAGGCGGGATCGGGGCCGGGGAGCTGTTTTTT. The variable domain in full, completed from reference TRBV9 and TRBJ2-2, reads DSGVTQTPKHLITATGQRVTLRCSPRSGDLSVYWYQQSLDQGLQFLIQYYNGEERAKGNILERFSAQQFPDLHSELNLSSLELGDSALYFCASSVGGIGAGELFFGEGSRLTVL.

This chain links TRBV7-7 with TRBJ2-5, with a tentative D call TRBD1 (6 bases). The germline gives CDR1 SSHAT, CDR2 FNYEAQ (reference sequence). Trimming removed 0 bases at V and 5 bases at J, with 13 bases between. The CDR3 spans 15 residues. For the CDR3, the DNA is TGTGCCAGCAGCTTAGCGCTGACAGGTTGGGAGACCCAGTACTTC. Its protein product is CASSLALTGWETQYF.

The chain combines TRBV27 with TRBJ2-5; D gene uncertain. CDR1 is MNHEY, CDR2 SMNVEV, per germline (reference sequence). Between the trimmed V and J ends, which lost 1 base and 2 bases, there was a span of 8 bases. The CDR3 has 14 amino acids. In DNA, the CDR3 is TGTGCCAGCAGTTTATTGCGGTCTCAAGAGACCCAGTACTTC. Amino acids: CASSLLRSQETQYF.

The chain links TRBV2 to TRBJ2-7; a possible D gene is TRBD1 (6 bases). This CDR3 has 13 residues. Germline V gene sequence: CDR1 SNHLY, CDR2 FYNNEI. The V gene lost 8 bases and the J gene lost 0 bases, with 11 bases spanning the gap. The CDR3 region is CASAGQSSYEQYF. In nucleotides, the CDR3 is TGTGCCAGCGCAGGACAGTCCTCCTACGAGCAGTACTTC.

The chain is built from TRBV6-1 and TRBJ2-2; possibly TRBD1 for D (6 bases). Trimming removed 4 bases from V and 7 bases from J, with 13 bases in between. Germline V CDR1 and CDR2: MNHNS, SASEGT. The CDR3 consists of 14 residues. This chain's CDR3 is CASSGYFRGGELFF. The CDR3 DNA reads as TGTGCCAGCAGTGGGTATTTCAGGGGCGGGGAGCTGTTTTTT.

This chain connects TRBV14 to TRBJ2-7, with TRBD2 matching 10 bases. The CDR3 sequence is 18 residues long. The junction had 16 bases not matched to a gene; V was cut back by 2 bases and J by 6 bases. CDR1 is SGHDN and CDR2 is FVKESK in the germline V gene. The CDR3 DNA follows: TGTGCCAGCAGCCAAACCTGGACTAGCGGTCCCGCCCCCTCCGAGCAGTACTTC. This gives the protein CASSQTWTSGPAPSEQYF.

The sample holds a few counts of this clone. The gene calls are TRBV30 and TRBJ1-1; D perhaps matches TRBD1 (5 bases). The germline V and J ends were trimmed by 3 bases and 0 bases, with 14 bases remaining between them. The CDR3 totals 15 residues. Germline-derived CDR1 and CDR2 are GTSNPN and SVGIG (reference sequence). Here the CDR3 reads CAWSPPGLLNTEAFF. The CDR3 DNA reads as TGTGCCTGGAGCCCTCCGGGACTGTTGAACACTGAAGCTTTCTTT.

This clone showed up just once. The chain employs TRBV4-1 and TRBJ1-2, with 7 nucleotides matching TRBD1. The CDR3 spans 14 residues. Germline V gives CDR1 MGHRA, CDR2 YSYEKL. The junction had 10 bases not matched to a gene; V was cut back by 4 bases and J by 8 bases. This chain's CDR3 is CASSLLRGSDGYTF. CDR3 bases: TGCGCCAGCAGCCTCCTCAGGGGGAGCGACGGCTACACCTTC.

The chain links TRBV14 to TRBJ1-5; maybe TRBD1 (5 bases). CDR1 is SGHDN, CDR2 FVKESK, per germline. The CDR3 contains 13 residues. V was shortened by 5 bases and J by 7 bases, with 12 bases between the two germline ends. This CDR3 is CASSLGGAQPQHF. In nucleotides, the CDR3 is TGTGCCAGCAGCTTAGGCGGGGCACAGCCCCAGCATTTT. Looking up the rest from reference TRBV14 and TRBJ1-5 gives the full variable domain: EAGVTQFPSHSVIEKGQTVTLRCDPISGHDNLYWYRRVMGKEIKFLLHFVKESKQDESGMPNNRFLAERTGGTYSTLKVQPAELEDSGVYFCASSLGGAQPQHFGDGTRLSIL.

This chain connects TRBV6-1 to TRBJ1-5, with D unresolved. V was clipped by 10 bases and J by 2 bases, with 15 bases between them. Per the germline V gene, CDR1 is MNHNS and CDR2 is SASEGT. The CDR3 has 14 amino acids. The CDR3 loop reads CATSHIRGNQPQHF. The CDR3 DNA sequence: TGTGCCACTTCACACATACGAGGCAATCAGCCCCAGCATTTT.

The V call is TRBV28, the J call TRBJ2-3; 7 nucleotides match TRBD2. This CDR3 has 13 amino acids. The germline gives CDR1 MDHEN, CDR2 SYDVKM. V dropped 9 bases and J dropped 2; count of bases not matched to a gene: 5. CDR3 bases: TGTGCCAGTGCCGGGAGGACCACAGATACGCAGTATTTT. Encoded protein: CASAGRTTDTQYF.

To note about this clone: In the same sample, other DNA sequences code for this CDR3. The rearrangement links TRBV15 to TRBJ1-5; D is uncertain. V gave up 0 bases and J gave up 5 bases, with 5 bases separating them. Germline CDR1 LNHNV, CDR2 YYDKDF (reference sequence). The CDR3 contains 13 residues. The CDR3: CATSRDGDQPQHF. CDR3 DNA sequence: TGTGCCACCAGCAGAGATGGCGATCAGCCCCAGCATTTT.

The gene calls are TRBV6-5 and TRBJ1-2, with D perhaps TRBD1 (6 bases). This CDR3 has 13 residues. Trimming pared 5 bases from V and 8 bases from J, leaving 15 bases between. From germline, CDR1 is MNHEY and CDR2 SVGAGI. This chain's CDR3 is CASSPGAGAGYTF. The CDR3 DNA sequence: TGTGCCAGCAGTCCCGGGGCGGGGGCAGGCTACACCTTC.

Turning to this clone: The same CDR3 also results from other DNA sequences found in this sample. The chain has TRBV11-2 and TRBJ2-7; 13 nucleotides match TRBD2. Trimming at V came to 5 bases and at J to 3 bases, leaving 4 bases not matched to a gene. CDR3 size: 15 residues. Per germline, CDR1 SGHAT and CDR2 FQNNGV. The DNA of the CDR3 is TGTGCCAGCAGCCTCGGGACTAGCGGGAACTACGAGCAGTACTTC. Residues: CASSLGTSGNYEQYF.

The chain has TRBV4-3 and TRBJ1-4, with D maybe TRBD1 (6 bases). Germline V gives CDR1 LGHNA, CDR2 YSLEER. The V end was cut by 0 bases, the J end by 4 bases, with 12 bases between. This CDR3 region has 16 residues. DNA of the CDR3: TGCGCCAGCAGCCAAGATGCTACAGGGAATAATGAAAAACTGTTTTTT. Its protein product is CASSQDATGNNEKLFF.

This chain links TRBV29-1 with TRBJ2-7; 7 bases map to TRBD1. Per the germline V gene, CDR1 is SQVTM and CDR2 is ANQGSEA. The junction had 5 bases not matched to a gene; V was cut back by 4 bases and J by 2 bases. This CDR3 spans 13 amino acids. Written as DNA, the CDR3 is TGCAGCGTTGCGACAGGGTTCGCCTACGAGCAGTACTTC. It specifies CSVATGFAYEQYF.

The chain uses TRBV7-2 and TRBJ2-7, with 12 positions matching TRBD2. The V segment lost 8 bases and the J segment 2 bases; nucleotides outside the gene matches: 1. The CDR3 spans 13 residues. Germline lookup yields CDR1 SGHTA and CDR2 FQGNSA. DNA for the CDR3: TGTGCCAGCCGACTAGCGGGAGCCTACGAGCAGTACTTC. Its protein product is CASRLAGAYEQYF.

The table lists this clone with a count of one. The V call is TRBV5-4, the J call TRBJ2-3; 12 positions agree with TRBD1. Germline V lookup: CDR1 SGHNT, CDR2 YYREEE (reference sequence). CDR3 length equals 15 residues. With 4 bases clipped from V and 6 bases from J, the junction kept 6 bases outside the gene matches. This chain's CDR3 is CASSASGTGGDTQYF. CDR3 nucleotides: TGTGCCAGCAGCGCCTCCGGGACAGGGGGCGATACGCAGTATTTT.

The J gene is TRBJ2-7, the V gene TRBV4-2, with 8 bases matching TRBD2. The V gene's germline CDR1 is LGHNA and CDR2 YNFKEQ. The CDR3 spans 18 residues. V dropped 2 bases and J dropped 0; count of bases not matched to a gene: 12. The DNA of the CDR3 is TGTGCCAGCAGCCAATTGAGAGTTAGCGGGGTGGGCTCCTACGAGCAGTACTTC. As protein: CASSQLRVSGVGSYEQYF.

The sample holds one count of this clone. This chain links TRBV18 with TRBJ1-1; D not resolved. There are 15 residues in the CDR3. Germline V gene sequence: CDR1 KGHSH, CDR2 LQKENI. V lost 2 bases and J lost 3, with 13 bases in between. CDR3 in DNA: TGTGCCAGCTCACCAACCGGTCCCCGGGACACTGAAGCTTTCTTT. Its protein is CASSPTGPRDTEAFF.

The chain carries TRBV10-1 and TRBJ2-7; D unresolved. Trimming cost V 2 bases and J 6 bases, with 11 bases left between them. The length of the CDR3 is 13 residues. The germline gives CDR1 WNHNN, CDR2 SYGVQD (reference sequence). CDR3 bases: TGCGCCAGCAGTGAGGCTAGGTTTTCCGAGCAGTACTTC. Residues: CASSEARFSEQYF.

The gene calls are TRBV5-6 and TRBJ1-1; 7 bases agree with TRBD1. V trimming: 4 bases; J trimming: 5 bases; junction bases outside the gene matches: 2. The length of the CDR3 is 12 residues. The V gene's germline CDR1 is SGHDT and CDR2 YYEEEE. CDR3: CASSQTGTEAFF. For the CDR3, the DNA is TGTGCCAGCAGCCAGACAGGGACTGAAGCTTTCTTT.

CDR3 region: CASSPSQGAKPYEQYF. CDR3 in DNA: TGTGCCAGCAGTCCCTCACAGGGGGCGAAGCCCTACGAGCAGTACTTC. The rearrangement joins TRBV27 to TRBJ2-7; 9 positions agree with TRBD1. The CDR3 consists of 16 residues. Germline CDR1 reads MNHEY; CDR2 reads SMNVEV (reference sequence). With 5 bases clipped from V and 2 bases from J, the junction kept 10 bases outside the gene matches.

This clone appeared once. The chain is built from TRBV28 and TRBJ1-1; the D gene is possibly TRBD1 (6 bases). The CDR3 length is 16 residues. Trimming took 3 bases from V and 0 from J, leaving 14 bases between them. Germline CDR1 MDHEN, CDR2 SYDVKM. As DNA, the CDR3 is TGTGCCAGCAGTTTGCGGGGACATTTTATGAACACTGAAGCTTTCTTT. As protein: CASSLRGHFMNTEAFF.

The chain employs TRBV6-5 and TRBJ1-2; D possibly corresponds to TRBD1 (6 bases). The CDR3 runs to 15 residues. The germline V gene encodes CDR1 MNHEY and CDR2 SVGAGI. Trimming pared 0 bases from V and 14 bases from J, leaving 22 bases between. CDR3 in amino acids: CASSYSGGGLRSGTF. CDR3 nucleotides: TGTGCCAGCAGTTACTCGGGGGGGGGCTTGCGTTCTGGTACCTTC.

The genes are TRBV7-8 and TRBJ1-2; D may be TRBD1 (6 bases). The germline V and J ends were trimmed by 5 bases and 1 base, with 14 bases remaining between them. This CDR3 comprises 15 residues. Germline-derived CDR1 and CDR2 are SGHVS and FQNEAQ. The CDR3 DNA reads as TGTGCCAGCAGCGTTAGCAGGGGTATTAACTATGGCTACACCTTC. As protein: CASSVSRGINYGYTF.

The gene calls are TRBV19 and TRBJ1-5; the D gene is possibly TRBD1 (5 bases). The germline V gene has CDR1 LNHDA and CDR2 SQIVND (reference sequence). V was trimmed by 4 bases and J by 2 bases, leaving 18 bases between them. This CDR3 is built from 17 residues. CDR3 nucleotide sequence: TGTGCCAGTAGTAGGGGGGAGGAGGGATCGGGCAATCAGCCCCAGCATTTT. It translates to CASSRGEEGSGNQPQHF.

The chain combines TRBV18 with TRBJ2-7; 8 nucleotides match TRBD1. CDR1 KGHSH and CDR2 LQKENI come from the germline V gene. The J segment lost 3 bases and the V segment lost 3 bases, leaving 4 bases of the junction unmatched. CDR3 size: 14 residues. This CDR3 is CASSPPTGDYEQYF. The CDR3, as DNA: TGTGCCAGCTCACCCCCGACAGGGGACTACGAGCAGTACTTC.

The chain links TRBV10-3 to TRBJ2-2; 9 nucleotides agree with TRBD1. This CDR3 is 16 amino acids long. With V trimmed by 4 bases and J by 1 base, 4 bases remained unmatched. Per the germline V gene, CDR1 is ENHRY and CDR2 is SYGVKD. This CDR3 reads CAISGRDRENTGELFF. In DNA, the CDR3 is TGTGCCATCAGTGGGCGGGACAGGGAGAACACCGGGGAGCTGTTTTTT.

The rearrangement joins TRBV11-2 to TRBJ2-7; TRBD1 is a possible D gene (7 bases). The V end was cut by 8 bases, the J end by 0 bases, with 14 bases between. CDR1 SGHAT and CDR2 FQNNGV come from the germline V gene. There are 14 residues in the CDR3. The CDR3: CASGQGGYSYEQYF. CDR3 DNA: TGTGCCAGCGGCCAGGGGGGATACTCCTACGAGCAGTACTTC.

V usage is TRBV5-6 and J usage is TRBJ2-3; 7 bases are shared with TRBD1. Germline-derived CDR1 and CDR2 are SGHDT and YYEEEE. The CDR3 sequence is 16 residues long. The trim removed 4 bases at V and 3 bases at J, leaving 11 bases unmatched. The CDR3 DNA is TGTGCCAGCAGCGGACCGACAGGGCCGGTGACAGATACGCAGTATTTT. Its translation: CASSGPTGPVTDTQYF.

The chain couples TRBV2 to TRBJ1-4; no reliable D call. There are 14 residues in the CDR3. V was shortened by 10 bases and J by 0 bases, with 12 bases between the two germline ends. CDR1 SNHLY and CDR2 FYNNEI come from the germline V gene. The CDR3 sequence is CATSELATNEKLFF. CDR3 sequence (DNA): TGTGCCACTAGCGAGCTGGCAACTAATGAAAAACTGTTTTTT.